What follows are 3 T cell receptor beta chains derived from one specimen sequenced in a study of blood T cells in healthy people across ages. For the second PCR, which ran for about 6 to 11 cycles, a sample-barcoded 5' primer and a J-beta primer mix were used. MiXCR, run by TCRdb on the 5' RACE reads, gives a single entry per CDR3 protein. The sample contains roughly 680,000 distinct CDR3 sequences, more than 40% of which appear only once. The sequencing sample was made of blood. The receptor source for this set is a woman aged 60-75 years in good health.

This clonotype was detected a few times. This rearrangement joins TRBV5-1 to TRBJ2-5; tentative D call: TRBD1 (6 bases). The V gene's germline CDR1 is SGHRS and CDR2 YFSETQ. The CDR3 loop spans 16 amino acids. V lost 4 bases, J lost 4 bases, and 20 bases lay in between. The CDR3 is CASSLQGSSVGETQYF. The DNA for the CDR3 is TGCGCCAGCAGCCTACAGGGTTCTTCGGTCGGAGAGACCCAGTACTTC.

This clonotype was seen a few times. This chain connects TRBV16 to TRBJ1-6; D uncertain. Germline-derived CDR1 and CDR2 are KGHSY and FQNENV. The CDR3 is 13 amino acids. Trimming cost V 5 bases and J 9 bases, with 11 bases left between them. The CDR3 sequence: CASSFSAGSPLHF. The CDR3 nucleotides read TGTGCCAGCAGCTTTTCGGCCGGTTCACCCCTCCACTTT.

The chain joins TRBV7-9 to TRBJ2-5, with 7 bases that match TRBD1. Matching the DNA end better, TRBJ2-7 makes the J call doubtful. The germline CDR1 and CDR2 sequences are SEHNR and FQNEAQ (reference sequence). The CDR3 has 12 residues. CDR3 in amino acids: CASSLTGIEQYF. The CDR3 coding sequence is TGTGCCAGCAGCCTGACAGGGATCGAGCAGTACTTC.